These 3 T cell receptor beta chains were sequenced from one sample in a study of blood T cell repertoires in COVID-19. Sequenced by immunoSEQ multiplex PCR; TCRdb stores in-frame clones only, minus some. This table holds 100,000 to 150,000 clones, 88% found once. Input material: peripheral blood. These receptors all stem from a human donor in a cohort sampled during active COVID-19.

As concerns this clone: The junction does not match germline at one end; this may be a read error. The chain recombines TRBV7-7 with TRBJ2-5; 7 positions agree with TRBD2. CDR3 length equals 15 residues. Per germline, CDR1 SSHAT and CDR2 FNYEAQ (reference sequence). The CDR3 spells CASSFGREWKETQYF. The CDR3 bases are TGTGCTAGCAGCTTCGGGCGGGAGTGGAAAGAGACCCAGTACTTC.

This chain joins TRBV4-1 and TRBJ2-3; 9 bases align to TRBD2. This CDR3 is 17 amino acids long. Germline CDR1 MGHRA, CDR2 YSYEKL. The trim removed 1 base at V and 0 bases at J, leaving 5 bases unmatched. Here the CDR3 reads CASSQVFAGGSTDTQYF. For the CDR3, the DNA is TGCGCCAGCAGCCAAGTATTTGCGGGGGGGAGCACAGATACGCAGTATTTT.

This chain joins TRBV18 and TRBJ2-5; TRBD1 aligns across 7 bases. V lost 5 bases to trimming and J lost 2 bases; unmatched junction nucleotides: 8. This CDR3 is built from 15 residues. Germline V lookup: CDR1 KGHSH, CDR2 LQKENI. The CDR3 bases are TGTGCCAGCTCAAACTCCCGGGACAGACAAGAGACCCAGTACTTC. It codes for CASSNSRDRQETQYF.